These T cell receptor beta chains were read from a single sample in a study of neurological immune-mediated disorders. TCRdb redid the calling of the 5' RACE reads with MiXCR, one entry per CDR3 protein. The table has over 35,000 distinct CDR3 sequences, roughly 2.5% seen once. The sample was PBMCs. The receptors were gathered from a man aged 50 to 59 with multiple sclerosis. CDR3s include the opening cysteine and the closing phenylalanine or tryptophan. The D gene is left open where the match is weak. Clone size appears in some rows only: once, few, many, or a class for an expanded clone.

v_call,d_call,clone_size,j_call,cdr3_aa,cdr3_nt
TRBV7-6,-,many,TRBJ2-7,CASSPTWGKSYEQYF,TGTGCCAGCAGCCCTACGTGGGGTAAATCCTACGAGCAGTACTTC
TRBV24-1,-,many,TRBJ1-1,CATRSGSGNTEAFF,TGTGCCACCAGGAGTGGGAGCGGGAACACTGAAGCTTTCTTT
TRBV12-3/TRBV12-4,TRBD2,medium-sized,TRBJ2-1,CASSLGLAGHNEQFF,TGTGCCAGCAGCTTAGGACTAGCGGGGCACAATGAGCAGTTCTTC
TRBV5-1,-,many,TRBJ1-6,CASSLEIDSPLHF,TGCGCCAGCAGCTTGGAGATAGATTCACCCCTCCACTTT
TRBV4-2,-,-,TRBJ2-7,CASSQVDSFYEQYF,TGTGCCAGCAGCCAAGTAGACAGCTTTTACGAGCAGTACTTC
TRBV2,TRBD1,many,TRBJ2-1,CASSEGQGPYNEQFF,TGTGCCAGCAGTGAAGGACAGGGTCCCTACAATGAGCAGTTCTTC
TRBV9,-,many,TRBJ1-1,CASSVEGRGGTEAFF,TGTGCCAGCAGCGTAGAAGGTCGGGGGGGCACTGAAGCTTTCTTT
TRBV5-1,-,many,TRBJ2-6,CASSPIGGSGANVLTF,TGCGCCAGCAGCCCCATCGGAGGCTCTGGGGCCAACGTCCTGACTTTC
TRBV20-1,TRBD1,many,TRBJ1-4,CSARDRGYNEKLFF,TGCAGTGCACGGGACAGGGGGTATAATGAAAAACTGTTTTTT
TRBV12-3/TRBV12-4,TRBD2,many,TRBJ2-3,CASSIGAGLAGTDTQYF,TGTGCCAGCAGCATAGGGGCTGGACTAGCGGGCACAGATACGCAGTATTTT
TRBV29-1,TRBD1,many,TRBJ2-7,CSVGDRVVEQYF,TGCAGCGTGGGGGACAGGGTGGTTGAGCAGTACTTC
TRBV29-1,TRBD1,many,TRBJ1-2,CSVGHRGQDYGYTF,TGCAGCGTTGGGCACAGGGGGCAGGACTATGGCTACACCTTC
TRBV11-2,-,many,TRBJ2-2,CASSLQDPRDTGELFF,TGTGCCAGCAGCTTACAGGATCCGCGAGACACCGGGGAGCTGTTTTTT
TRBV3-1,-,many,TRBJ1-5,CASSQGWGGNQPQHF,TGTGCCAGCAGCCAAGGGTGGGGTGGCAATCAGCCCCAGCATTTT
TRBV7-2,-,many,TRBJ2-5,CASSLFRQQETQYF,TGTGCCAGCAGCTTATTTAGACAGCAAGAGACCCAGTACTTC
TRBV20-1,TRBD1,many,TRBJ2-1,CSARDSLSYNEQFF,TGCAGTGCCCGGGACAGCCTCTCCTACAATGAGCAGTTCTTC
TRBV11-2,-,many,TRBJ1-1,CASSLVTENTEAFF,TGTGCCAGCAGCTTAGTAACAGAGAACACTGAAGCTTTCTTT
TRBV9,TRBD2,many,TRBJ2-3,CASSVGTSGEYTQYF,TGTGCCAGCAGCGTAGGGACTAGCGGGGAGTATACGCAGTATTTT
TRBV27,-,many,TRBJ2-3,CASSLRERDTQYF,TGTGCCAGCAGTTTAAGAGAAAGAGATACGCAGTATTTT
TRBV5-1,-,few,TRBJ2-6,CASSYTTAGANVLTF,TGCGCCAGCAGCTACACAACGGCTGGGGCCAACGTCCTGACTTTC
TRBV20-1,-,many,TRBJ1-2,CSATLAQSYTF,TGCAGTGCAACCCTGGCACAAAGCTACACCTTC
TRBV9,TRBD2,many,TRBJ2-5,CASSVRGQAGQETQYF,TGTGCCAGCAGCGTAAGGGGCCAAGCGGGGCAAGAGACCCAGTACTTC
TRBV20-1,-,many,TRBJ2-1,CSARGSGEQFF,TGCAGTGCTAGGGGCAGCGGTGAGCAGTTCTTC
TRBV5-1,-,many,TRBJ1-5,CASSLSLGGQPQNF,TGCGCCAGCAGCTTGAGTCTGGGGGGGCAGCCCCAGAATTTT
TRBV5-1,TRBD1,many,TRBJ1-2,CASSSGTVRSNYGYTF,TGCGCCAGCAGCTCAGGGACAGTCAGATCTAACTATGGCTACACCTTC
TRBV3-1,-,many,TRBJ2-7,CASSPDILIYEQYF,TGTGCCAGCAGCCCCGACATTCTAATCTACGAGCAGTACTTC
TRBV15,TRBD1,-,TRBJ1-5,CATSSGAGQDNQPQHF,TGTGCCACCAGCAGTGGCGCGGGACAGGACAATCAGCCCCAGCATTTT
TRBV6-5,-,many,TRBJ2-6,CASSYSGLSGANVLTF,TGTGCCAGCAGTTACTCAGGCCTCTCTGGGGCCAACGTCCTGACTTTC
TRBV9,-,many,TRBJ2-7,CASSVDGRYEQYF,TGTGCCAGCAGCGTAGACGGTCGCTACGAGCAGTACTTC
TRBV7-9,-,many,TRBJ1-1,CASSLVETHAEAFF,TGTGCCAGCAGCTTAGTCGAGACGCACGCTGAAGCTTTCTTT
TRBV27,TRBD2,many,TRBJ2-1,CASRLAGGNNEQFF,TGTGCCAGCCGACTAGCGGGGGGAAACAATGAGCAGTTCTTC
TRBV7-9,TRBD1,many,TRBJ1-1,CASSHPRQGVNTEAFF,TGTGCCAGCAGCCACCCGAGACAGGGGGTGAACACTGAAGCTTTCTTT
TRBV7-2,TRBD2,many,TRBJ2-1,CASSFHTSGARNEQFF,TGTGCCAGCAGCTTCCACACTAGCGGGGCGAGGAATGAGCAGTTCTTC
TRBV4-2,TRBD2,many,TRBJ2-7,CASSQGVGLAGGRVYEQYF,TGTGCCAGCAGCCAAGGGGTAGGACTAGCGGGGGGCCGGGTCTACGAGCAGTACTTC
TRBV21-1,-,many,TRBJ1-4,CASSKLDRGEKLFF,TGTGCCAGCAGCAAATTGGACAGGGGTGAAAAACTGTTTTTT
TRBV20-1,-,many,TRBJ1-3,CSATDPLSGNTIYF,TGCAGTGCTACGGACCCTCTCTCTGGAAACACCATATATTTT
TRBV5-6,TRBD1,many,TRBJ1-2,CASSRDRSNYGYTF,TGTGCCAGCAGTCGGGACAGGTCTAACTATGGCTACACCTTC
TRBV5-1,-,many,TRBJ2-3,CASSSGLQSGTDTQYF,TGCGCCAGCAGCTCGGGACTCCAGTCTGGCACAGATACGCAGTATTTT
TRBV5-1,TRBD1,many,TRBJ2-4,CASSLSSGTGRRAKNIQYF,TGCGCCAGCAGCTTGAGTTCCGGGACAGGGAGGAGGGCCAAAAACATTCAGTACTTC
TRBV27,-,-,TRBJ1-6,CASSWTANSPLHF,TGTGCCAGCAGTTGGACGGCTAATTCACCCCTCCACTTT
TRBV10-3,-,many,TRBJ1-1,CAISTGNTEAFF,TGTGCCATCAGCACAGGGAACACTGAAGCTTTCTTT
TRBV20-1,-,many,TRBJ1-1,CSARSPNTEAFF,TGCAGTGCCAGAAGTCCGAACACTGAAGCTTTCTTT
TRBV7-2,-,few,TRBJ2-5,CASSIGLQETQYF,TGTGCCAGCAGCATAGGGTTGCAAGAGACCCAGTACTTC
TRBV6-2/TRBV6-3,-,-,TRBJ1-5,CASSSVDGDGPQHF,TGTGCCAGTAGTTCCGTTGACGGTGATGGGCCCCAGCATTTT
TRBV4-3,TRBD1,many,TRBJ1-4,CASRQQGRNEKLFF,TGCGCCAGCAGGCAACAGGGGCGTAATGAAAAACTGTTTTTT
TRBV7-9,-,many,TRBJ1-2,CASSLAYGTGYTF,TGTGCCAGCAGCTTAGCGTACGGGACTGGCTACACCTTC
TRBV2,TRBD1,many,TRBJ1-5,CASSEGQGAGGNQPQHF,TGTGCCAGCAGTGAAGGGCAGGGGGCAGGGGGCAATCAGCCCCAGCATTTT
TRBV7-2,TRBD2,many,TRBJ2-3,CASSFRTSGGASDTQYF,TGTGCCAGCAGCTTCCGGACTAGCGGGGGGGCCTCAGATACGCAGTATTTT
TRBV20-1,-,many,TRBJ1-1,CSARGGSAVNTEAFF,TGCAGTGCTAGAGGTGGCTCGGCAGTAAACACTGAAGCTTTCTTT
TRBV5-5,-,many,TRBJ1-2,CASSLWSHGYTF,TGTGCCAGCAGCTTGTGGAGCCATGGCTACACCTTC
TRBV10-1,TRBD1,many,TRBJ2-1,CASSAGTGPNEQFF,TGCGCCAGCAGCGCCGGGACAGGGCCTAATGAGCAGTTCTTC
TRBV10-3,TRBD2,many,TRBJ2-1,CAISSGGAYGEQFF,TGTGCCATCAGTAGCGGGGGGGCCTATGGTGAGCAGTTCTTC
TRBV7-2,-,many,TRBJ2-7,CASSRRSGAGYEQYF,TGTGCCAGCAGCAGGAGATCGGGGGCCGGCTACGAGCAGTACTTC
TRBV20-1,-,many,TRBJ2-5,CSAIPAGETQYF,TGCAGTGCTATCCCAGCGGGTGAGACCCAGTACTTC
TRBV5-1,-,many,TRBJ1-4,CASSSGQHNEKLFF,TGCGCCAGCAGCTCGGGACAACATAATGAAAAACTGTTTTTT
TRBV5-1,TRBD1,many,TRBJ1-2,CASSNPGQRGYTF,TGCGCCAGCAGCAATCCGGGACAGAGGGGCTACACCTTC
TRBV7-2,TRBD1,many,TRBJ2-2,CASRLDRENTGELFF,TGTGCCAGCAGACTGGACAGGGAGAACACCGGGGAGCTGTTTTTT
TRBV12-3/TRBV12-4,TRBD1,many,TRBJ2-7,CASRASTGPHEQYF,TGTGCCAGCAGAGCGTCGACAGGGCCCCACGAGCAGTACTTC
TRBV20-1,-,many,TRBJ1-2,CSARDFGPARNGYTF,TGCAGTGCTAGAGATTTTGGCCCCGCGCGGAATGGCTACACCTTC
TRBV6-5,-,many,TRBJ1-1,CASSSQMVDTEAFF,TGTGCCAGCAGTTCTCAGATGGTTGACACTGAAGCTTTCTTT